This record looks at one T cell receptor beta chain sequence and its context. Antigen unknown. For donors with ophthalmopathy, the disease showed moderate-to-severe activity, reached CAS ≥3 and NOSPECS ≥4, and had lasted under 3 months. The study amplified TCR beta CDR3 regions using RNA transcripts. RT-PCR in the first round used HTBI primers; a second-round multiplex PCR followed. A single record per CDR3 protein comes from TCRdb applying MiXCR to the multiplex PCR reads. The sample lists approximately 160,000 distinct CDR3 sequences; 35% to 50% were seen once. This sample was included in a study of Graves' ophthalmopathy and Graves' hyperthyroidism. On the study more broadly: Ahead of any treatment, peripheral blood was obtained at the initial diagnosis.

Study outcomes and limitations: Blood contained most expanded thyroid clonotypes exceeding 0.001 frequency.

Germline loops: CDR1 DFQATT, CDR2 SNEGSKA (reference sequence). V lost 0 bases, J lost 8 bases, and 10 bases lay in between. The CDR3 sequence is 12 residues long. This receptor was taken from a man aged 30 to 39 with Graves' ophthalmopathy. Sequencing input: peripheral blood. The rearrangement links TRBV20-1 to TRBJ1-1; D remains ambiguous. As DNA, the CDR3 is TGCAGTGCTAGAGATTCCCGGGCAGAAGCTTTCTTT. Translation gives CSARDSRAEAFF.